The table lists the clone carrying this TCR beta chain with a count of one. These data originate in a study of blood T cell repertoires in COVID-19. For the study at large: Spain, Italy and the United States supplied samples that represented acute and convalescent COVID-19. The analysed material was cDNA or gDNA that came from T cells, B-cell-depleted T cells, or PBMCs.

While infection was still active, Seattle patients were enrolled and then followed longitudinally. CDR3 length: 17 residues. Trimming pared 1 base from V and 3 bases from J, leaving 15 bases between. The germline gives CDR1 MGHRA, CDR2 YSYEKL. Original data processing: Estimated nucleated cell counts came from reference gene primer amplification. The data were produced by immunoSEQ multiplex PCR, yet TCRdb's version contains in-frame clones alone and is incomplete. The V and J calls and the clone size are those of that table, but D and trimming were determined from the DNA. The sample holds hundreds of thousands of clones, 88% seen once.

The source material was peripheral blood. The sequence derives from a woman aged 50 to 60 with COVID-19, enrolled during active disease. V is TRBV4-1 and J is TRBJ2-2; tentatively, D is TRBD2 (6 bases). The CDR3 reads CASSQVRVADYTGELFF. The CDR3 region has the DNA TGCGCCAGCAGCCAAGTCCGGGTAGCGGACTACACCGGGGAGCTGTTTTTT.